Listed here is a single TCR beta chain. Other DNA variants within this sample encode the same CDR3. The data belong to a study of shared clonotypes between healthy human individuals. The CDR3 sequence is 12 residues long. Trimming removed 0 bases at V and 6 bases at J, with 7 bases between. Germline CDR1 is GTSNPN and CDR2 is SVGIG (reference sequence). This table comes from immunoSEQ multiplex PCR, and its TCRdb copy is limited to in-frame clones, with some not included. The sample contains around 1,000,000 clones, approximately 77% of which appear only once. This clonotype originated in a man between 18 and 35 years old in good health. Some clones in this sample may be carry-over from other donors' samples. Sequenced input: memory CD4+ T cells from PBMCs. Subset denoted: CD45RA-negative fraction. The chain recombines TRBV30 with TRBJ2-3, with D unresolved. The CDR3 loop is CAWSVRADTQYF. The CDR3 nucleotides are TGTGCCTGGAGTGTAAGGGCTGATACGCAGTATTTT.